This T cell receptor beta chain was captured by sequencing in a study of T cell responses to AZD1222 COVID-19 vaccine. The germline V gene encodes CDR1 SGHDT and CDR2 YYEEEE. The CDR3 contains 11 residues. V was shortened by 0 bases and J by 6 bases, with 4 bases between the two germline ends. As regards this clone: What it binds is not known.

Findings of the study overall: Repertoire sampling was restricted to post-peak T cell response timepoints. Once two AZD1222 doses were given, Spike-specific TCR breadth and depth went up. The donor cohort was predominantly white British with a female majority, and clonal diversity may have been underestimated.

Clones were sequenced by immunoSEQ multiplex PCR, and TCRdb holds only the in-frame ones, with some missing. Seen here are about 170,000 clones, 80% to 95% observed once, and the top ten hold around 4.3%. The specimen was peripheral blood, collected on day 0 of AZD1222 vaccination. V and J are TRBV5-6 and TRBJ2-7; D gene ambiguous. The sequence was obtained from an adult in good health. The CDR3 DNA follows: TGTGCCAGCAGCTTGGGGTTCGAGCAGTACTTC. Translated, it gives CASSLGFEQYF.